This T cell receptor (beta chain) stems from a study of ipilimumab plus nivolumab after autologous stem cell transplantation. Study context: Typical patient got 5 ipilimumab doses and roughly eight nivolumab doses (median). Both relapsed and primary refractory DLBCL were included.

Ipilimumab, 1 mg/kg, started 14 to 28 days after autologous transplant. Through week 26, nivolumab 3 mg/kg IV was given weeks 1, 4, 7, 10, then biweekly. The CDR3 consists of 11 residues. Trimming took off 0 bases at V and 6 bases at J, with 1 base between the two ends. Germline V lookup: CDR1 MNHNY, CDR2 SVGAGI (reference sequence). Data came from immunoSEQ multiplex PCR; TCRdb stores just in-frame clones and leaves some out. The sample has tens of thousands of clones; roughly 86% are singletons. The chain recombines TRBV6-6 with TRBJ2-3; D unresolved. The material sequenced was PBMCs, taken in a trial of ipilimumab plus nivolumab as post-transplant consolidation. This clonotype was obtained from a male donor with diffuse large B-cell lymphoma. The CDR3: CASSYSDTQYF. The CDR3 DNA reads TGTGCCAGCAGTTACTCGGATACGCAGTATTTT.